This is a list of T cell receptor beta chains from one sample in a study of T cell responses to AZD1222 COVID-19 vaccine. Sequencing used immunoSEQ multiplex PCR; TCRdb keeps in-frame clones, though not all of them. The sample includes some 150,000 clones, around nine tenths of them seen just once. The material sequenced was peripheral blood, taken after recovery from COVID-19. The receptors were sampled from an adult who had recovered from COVID-19. CDR3s include the opening cysteine and the closing phenylalanine or tryptophan. D genes are given only for firm matches. Not every row has a clone size; where given, it reads once, few, many or a size class.

clone size	D gene	J gene	V gene	CDR3 protein	CDR3 DNA
NA	NA	TRBJ2-7	TRBV7-9	CATGGLSSYEQYF	TGTGCCACCGGAGGATTGAGCTCCTACGAGCAGTACTTC
NA	NA	TRBJ2-1	TRBV3-1/TRBV3-2	CASSQGGSSYNEQFF	TGTGCCAGCAGCCAAGGGGGTTCTTCCTACAATGAGCAGTTCTTC
NA	TRBD2	TRBJ2-1	TRBV7-9	CASSPGERGSSYNEQFF	TGTGCCAGCAGCCCCGGGGAGCGGGGGTCCTCCTACAATGAGCAGTTCTTC
NA	TRBD1	TRBJ2-7	TRBV29-1	CSVQGAIYEQYF	TGCAGCGTGCAGGGGGCGATATACGAGCAGTACTTC
NA	TRBD2	TRBJ2-7	TRBV2	CASSDALLAGVYEQYF	TGTGCCAGCAGTGATGCCCTATTAGCGGGAGTCTACGAGCAGTACTTC
NA	TRBD2	TRBJ2-2	TRBV10-3	CAIKEAGVNTGELFF	TGTGCCATTAAGGAGGCGGGAGTGAACACCGGGGAGCTGTTTTTT
NA	NA	TRBJ1-5	TRBV7-2	CASSLRGGDQPQHF	TGTGCCAGCAGCCTTCGGGGGGGGGATCAGCCCCAGCATTTT
NA	TRBD2	TRBJ2-5	TRBV5-1	CASSLGLAGGMETQYF	TGCGCCAGCAGCTTGGGACTAGCGGGAGGGATGGAGACCCAGTACTTC
NA	NA	TRBJ1-1	TRBV5-1	CASSSPRTGWNTEAFF	TGCGCCAGCAGCTCCCCCCGAACAGGGTGGAACACTGAAGCTTTCTTT
once	NA	TRBJ2-3	TRBV10-3	CATLFGGGGTDTQYF	TGTGCCACCCTTTTTGGCGGGGGCGGAACAGATACGCAGTATTTT
NA	NA	TRBJ1-1	TRBV28	CASSLGANTEAFF	TGTGCCAGCAGTTTAGGCGCGAACACTGAAGCTTTCTTT
NA	NA	TRBJ2-5	TRBV2	CASSEGETQYF	TGTGCCAGCAGTGAAGGGGAGACCCAGTACTTC
NA	TRBD1	TRBJ1-1	TRBV4-1	CASSHPGTERGAEAFF	TGCGCCAGCAGCCATCCCGGGACAGAGAGGGGAGCTGAAGCTTTCTTT
NA	NA	TRBJ2-2	TRBV6-4	CASSDSRDTGELFF	TGTGCCAGCAGTGACAGTAGGGACACCGGGGAGCTGTTTTTT
NA	NA	TRBJ1-3	TRBV19	CASRPRLTGNTIYF	TGTGCCAGTAGACCCAGGCTCACTGGAAACACCATATATTTT
NA	TRBD1	TRBJ2-7	TRBV2	CASSPGQGVGEQYF	TGTGCCAGCAGTCCGGGACAGGGGGTAGGGGAGCAGTACTTC
NA	NA	TRBJ1-3	TRBV29-1	CSGLGGDLKSGNTIYF	TGCAGCGGATTAGGAGGGGATCTCAAGTCTGGAAACACCATATATTTT
NA	TRBD1	TRBJ2-1	TRBV7-2	CASSPGTGGPSSYNEQFF	TGTGCCAGCAGCCCCGGGACAGGGGGCCCCTCCTCCTACAATGAGCAGTTCTTC
NA	NA	TRBJ2-1	TRBV27	CASRWGGAPNEQFF	TGTGCCAGCCGGTGGGGGGGCGCCCCCAATGAGCAGTTCTTC
NA	NA	TRBJ1-2	TRBV6-1	CASSRTENYGYTF	TGTGCCAGCAGTCGGACAGAAAACTATGGCTACACCTTC
NA	NA	TRBJ1-1	TRBV18	CASSPVRDNGAFF	TGTGCCAGCTCACCGGTCAGGGACAATGGAGCTTTCTTT
NA	TRBD2	TRBJ2-7	TRBV7-9	CASSFKREFFYEQYF	TGTGCCAGCAGCTTCAAGCGGGAGTTTTTTTACGAGCAGTACTTC
NA	TRBD2	TRBJ2-7	TRBV2	CASSPSPAGGYEQYF	TGTGCCAGCAGCCCTAGTCCAGCGGGGGGATACGAGCAGTACTTC
NA	NA	TRBJ2-5	TRBV18	CASSRGQETQYF	TGTGCCAGCTCACGGGGTCAAGAGACCCAGTACTTC
NA	TRBD1	TRBJ2-7	TRBV5-5	CASSLAGTATYEQYF	TGTGCCAGCAGCTTGGCTGGGACAGCTACCTACGAGCAGTACTTC
NA	NA	TRBJ2-2	TRBV19	CASSIAAAGELFF	TGTGCCAGTAGTATAGCGGCTGCCGGGGAGCTGTTTTTT
NA	NA	TRBJ1-5	TRBV3-1/TRBV3-2	CASSQELTDQPQHF	TGTGCCAGCAGCCAAGAGCTGACAGACCAGCCCCAGCATTTT
NA	TRBD1	TRBJ2-1	TRBV5-1	CASSLGNRGNEQFF	TGCGCCAGCAGCTTGGGCAACAGGGGTAATGAGCAGTTCTTC
NA	NA	TRBJ2-3	TRBV6-4	CASSDRVGSTDTQYF	TGTGCCAGCAGTGACAGGGTAGGAAGCACAGATACGCAGTATTTT
NA	NA	TRBJ2-5	TRBV9	CASSVAAGARETQYF	TGTGCCAGCAGCGTAGCCGCGGGGGCGAGAGAGACCCAGTACTTC
NA	TRBD2	TRBJ2-3	TRBV9	CASSPGIAGGLLTDTQYF	TGTGCCAGCAGCCCAGGGATAGCGGGAGGTCTTTTGACAGATACGCAGTATTTT
NA	NA	TRBJ1-4	TRBV18	CASSPESTVTNEKLFF	TGTGCCAGCTCACCAGAGAGCACGGTAACTAATGAAAAACTGTTTTTT
NA	TRBD2	TRBJ2-3	TRBV5-1	CASSFSGGNTDTQYF	TGCGCCAGCAGCTTTAGCGGGGGGAACACAGATACGCAGTATTTT
NA	NA	TRBJ2-3	TRBV5-1	CASSSQDGHTQYF	TGCGCCAGCAGCTCCCAGGATGGTCATACGCAGTATTTT
NA	TRBD2	TRBJ2-2	TRBV15	CATSRDRSSGGAGELFF	TGTGCCACCAGCAGAGATCGGTCTAGCGGGGGGGCCGGGGAGCTGTTTTTT
once	NA	TRBJ1-2	TRBV5-4	CASSLGTRGSYGYTF	TGTGCCAGCAGCCTGGGGACGAGGGGGTCCTATGGCTACACCTTC
NA	NA	TRBJ2-6	TRBV6-5	CASSYSFEAGANVLTF	TGTGCCAGCAGTTACTCGTTCGAGGCTGGGGCCAACGTCCTGACTTTC
NA	NA	TRBJ1-1	TRBV2	CASKPDLSGMNTEAFF	TGTGCCAGCAAGCCAGACTTATCGGGGATGAACACTGAAGCTTTCTTT
NA	NA	TRBJ2-7	TRBV28	CASSSGPGHFFEQYF	TGTGCCAGCAGTTCCGGTCCGGGACACTTTTTCGAGCAGTACTTC
NA	TRBD1	TRBJ1-5	TRBV18	CASSPQAGGQPQHF	TGTGCCAGCTCACCTCAGGCAGGGGGTCAGCCCCAGCATTTT
NA	NA	TRBJ1-2	TRBV11-2	CASSPDRNYGYTF	TGTGCCAGCAGCCCTGACAGGAACTATGGCTACACCTTC
NA	TRBD2	TRBJ2-2	TRBV4-2	CASSQLSSGAGGELFF	TGTGCCAGCAGCCAGCTAAGCAGCGGGGCTGGCGGGGAGCTGTTTTTT
NA	TRBD2	TRBJ2-3	TRBV11-3	CASSSRTSGTSTDTQYF	TGTGCCAGCAGCTCCAGGACTAGCGGGACTAGCACAGATACGCAGTATTTT
NA	TRBD2	TRBJ2-1	TRBV7-7	CASSLAPSGSSSYNEQFF	TGTGCTAGCAGCTTAGCCCCTAGCGGGAGTAGTTCCTACAATGAGCAGTTCTTC
NA	TRBD1	TRBJ2-7	TRBV7-2	CASSLDIQGVKQYF	TGTGCCAGCAGCTTAGATATACAGGGGGTGAAGCAGTACTTC
NA	NA	TRBJ1-5	TRBV7-9	CASSPGQNQPQHF	TGTGCCAGCAGCCCGGGACAAAATCAGCCCCAGCATTTT
NA	TRBD1	TRBJ2-4	TRBV7-2	CASSLGRDSNIQYF	TGTGCCAGCAGCTTAGGACGGGACAGTAACATTCAGTACTTC
NA	NA	TRBJ1-1	TRBV11-3	CASSLDGQKAFF	TGTGCCAGCAGCCTGGATGGGCAGAAAGCTTTCTTT